The 24 T cell receptor beta chains below were found in one sample sequenced in a study of blood T cell repertoires in COVID-19 (dated by TCRdb to 2018 to 2020). Library prep was done by the immunoSEQ multiplex PCR assay. TCRdb mirrors the immuneACCESS table, restricted to in-frame sequences. Some clones are absent from its copies; in checked studies, under half trace to an unresolved V gene, and the reason for the others is unknown. The sample has a few hundred thousand clones on record, more than 80% of them singletons. The ten most abundant clones make up around 1.3% of the sample. Sequenced input: peripheral blood. Receptors were obtained from a man aged 40-50 years with acute or convalescent COVID-19.

The chain has TRBV7-6 and TRBJ1-6; a possible D gene is TRBD1 (6 bases). CDR1 and CDR2 (germline): SGHVS, FNYEAQ. V was trimmed by 5 bases and J by 10 bases, leaving 24 bases between them. The CDR3 extends over 17 amino acids. Written as DNA, the CDR3 is TGTGCCAGCAGCCAAAACCCCAGGGGAGCTGGGTCGTCACCCCTCCACTTT. Its protein product is CASSQNPRGAGSSPLHF.

V gene TRBV28 combines with J gene TRBJ2-2; 9 bases agree with TRBD1. Trimming took 8 bases from V and 4 from J; bases not matched to a gene: 5. The germline V gene encodes CDR1 MDHEN and CDR2 SYDVKM. The CDR3 loop spans 14 amino acids. The CDR3 here is CASLDRGVTGELFF. The CDR3 DNA follows: TGTGCCAGCTTAGACAGGGGGGTCACCGGGGAGCTGTTTTTT.

The chain uses TRBV4-3 and TRBJ2-7; D not resolved. Trimming cost V 1 base and J 2 bases, with 6 bases left between them. Germline V lookup: CDR1 LGHNA, CDR2 YSLEER. This CDR3 comprises 13 residues. Written as DNA, the CDR3 is TGCGCCAGCAGCCAAGGTGGGCCCTACGAGCAGTACTTC. It encodes CASSQGGPYEQYF.

V and J are TRBV5-1 and TRBJ1-3; no clear D gene. The V gene's germline CDR1 is SGHRS and CDR2 YFSETQ. The CDR3 is 17 residues long. The ends were cut back, 1 base at V and 1 base at J, with 15 bases in the middle. This chain's CDR3 is CASSLSAPPSSGNTIYF. The CDR3 DNA follows: TGCGCCAGCAGCTTGTCCGCGCCACCCTCTTCTGGAAACACCATATATTTT.

The J gene is TRBJ1-1, the V gene TRBV12-3 or TRBV12-4; 10 positions agree with TRBD1. The trim removed 4 bases at V and 4 bases at J, leaving 0 bases unmatched. The CDR3 is 13 amino acids. The CDR3 region is CASSWTGGTEAFF. The CDR3 DNA reads as TGTGCCAGCAGTTGGACAGGGGGCACTGAAGCTTTCTTT.

This clone was seen only once. This rearrangement joins TRBV27 to TRBJ2-3; D ambiguous. Trimming shortened V by 1 base and J by 4 bases, and 9 bases separated the two germline ends. Germline loops: CDR1 MNHEY, CDR2 SMNVEV (reference sequence). This CDR3 comprises 14 residues. The CDR3 DNA follows: TGTGCCAGCAGTTTATATGGTCGGTCAGATACGCAGTATTTT. Its translation is CASSLYGRSDTQYF.

The J gene is TRBJ2-7, the V gene TRBV12-5; possibly TRBD1 for D (7 bases). Trimming left V 6 bases short and J 2 bases short, with 17 bases between. In germline, CDR1 is LGHNT, CDR2 FRNRAP. The CDR3 sequence is 15 residues long. The CDR3 loop reads CASGEGTAITYEQYF. For the CDR3, the DNA is TGTGCTAGTGGGGAGGGGACAGCGATCACCTACGAGCAGTACTTC.

This clone was detected once. V is TRBV27 and J is TRBJ2-7, with 7 bases fitting TRBD2. This CDR3 has 15 amino acids. Germline V lookup: CDR1 MNHEY, CDR2 SMNVEV (reference sequence). V lost 1 base to trimming and J lost 4 bases; unmatched junction nucleotides: 7. The CDR3 protein is CASSLYLGEGYEQYF. The CDR3 DNA reads TGTGCCAGCAGTTTATATCTAGGGGAGGGTTACGAGCAGTACTTC.

The J gene is TRBJ2-7, the V gene TRBV28; D may be TRBD1 (5 bases). Trimming removed 3 bases at V and 0 bases at J, with 9 bases between. This CDR3 is 14 amino acids long. Germline assignment: CDR1 MDHEN and CDR2 SYDVKM. CDR3 residues: CASSFDSLSYEQYF. CDR3 DNA sequence: TGTGCCAGCAGTTTTGACAGTCTCTCCTACGAGCAGTACTTC. Combining the CDR3 with reference TRBV28 and TRBJ2-7 gives the whole variable domain DVKVTQSSRYLVKRTGEKVFLECVQDMDHENMFWYRQDPGLGLRLIYFSYDVKMKEKGDIPEGYSVSREKKERFSLILESASTNQTSMYLCASSFDSLSYEQYFGPGTRLTVT.

The rearrangement joins TRBV10-3 to TRBJ1-2; weak D call: TRBD1 (6 bases). This CDR3 spans 14 amino acids. Trimming removed 2 bases at V and 5 bases at J, with 12 bases between. Germline lookup yields CDR1 ENHRY and CDR2 SYGVKD. DNA for the CDR3: TGTGCCATCAGTGAGCCGGACAGCAATTATGGCTACACCTTC. This gives the protein CAISEPDSNYGYTF.

The rearrangement links TRBV5-6 to TRBJ2-7, with 8 bases aligning to TRBD1. Germline V CDR1 and CDR2: SGHDT, YYEEEE. This CDR3 spans 14 amino acids. The V segment lost 5 bases and the J segment 3 bases; nucleotides outside the gene matches: 7. This chain's CDR3 is CASSTDREVYEQYF. CDR3 DNA: TGTGCCAGCAGTACGGACAGGGAGGTCTACGAGCAGTACTTC.

The gene calls are TRBV5-4 and TRBJ1-3, with 8 bases fitting TRBD1. Germline values: CDR1 SGHNT, CDR2 YYREEE (reference sequence). The CDR3 contains 17 residues. Germline trimming cut 0 bases from V and 2 bases from J; bases unmatched to any gene: 7. The CDR3 DNA reads TGTGCCAGCAGCTTGGGGCCTCGCAGGGGGCCTGGAAACACCATATATTTT. This encodes CASSLGPRRGPGNTIYF.

The V call is TRBV11-2, the J call TRBJ1-3, with 8 bases that match TRBD1. The J segment lost 2 bases and the V segment lost 4 bases, leaving 4 bases of the junction unmatched. The germline V gene encodes CDR1 SGHAT and CDR2 FQNNGV. The CDR3 is 15 residues long. DNA of the CDR3: TGTGCCAGCAGCTCTCCGGGACAGGCTGGAAACACCATATATTTT. Its translation is CASSSPGQAGNTIYF.

The V and J genes are TRBV2 and TRBJ2-7; TRBD2 aligns across 16 bases. With V trimmed by 6 bases and J by 1 base, 9 bases remained unmatched. This CDR3 spans 18 amino acids. Germline loops: CDR1 SNHLY, CDR2 FYNNEI. Here the CDR3 DNA reads TGTGCCAGCAGCGTAGGGACTAGCGGGAGGGCCGCTTCCTACGAGCAGTACTTC. Protein sequence: CASSVGTSGRAASYEQYF.

Turning to this clone: This sample includes further DNA sequences coding for the same CDR3. This chain joins TRBV11-1 and TRBJ1-2; a weak D match, TRBD1 (6 bases). V gave up 4 bases and J gave up 2 bases, with 8 bases separating them. The length of the CDR3 is 13 residues. CDR1 and CDR2 from the germline V gene are SGHAT and FQDESV (reference sequence). CDR3 DNA sequence: TGTGCCAGCAGCTCGGGACAAAACTATGGCTACACCTTC. It translates to CASSSGQNYGYTF. Full variable domain (missing parts from reference TRBV11-1 and TRBJ1-2): EAEVAQSPRYKITEKSQAVAFWCDPISGHATLYWYRQILGQGPELLVQFQDESVVDDSQLPKDRFSAERLKGVDSTLKIQPAELGDSAMYLCASSSGQNYGYTFGSGTRLTVV.

The chain couples TRBV7-3 to TRBJ1-2, with 7 bases matching TRBD1. The germline V gene encodes CDR1 SGHTA and CDR2 FQGTGA. With V trimmed by 5 bases and J by 5 bases, 5 bases remained unmatched. The CDR3 totals 13 residues. In DNA form, the CDR3 reads TGTGCCAGCAGCCTAGGACAGGAATATGGCTACACCTTC. Translation: CASSLGQEYGYTF. The whole variable domain, remainder taken from reference TRBV7-3 and TRBJ1-2, is GAGVSQTPSNKVTEKGKYVELRCDPISGHTALYWYRQSLGQGPEFLIYFQGTGAADDSGLPNDRFFAVRPEGSVSTLKIQRTERGDSAVYLCASSLGQEYGYTFGSGTRLTVV.

The rearrangement links TRBV7-2 to TRBJ1-5; D remains ambiguous. Per germline, CDR1 SGHTA and CDR2 FQGNSA. The CDR3 is made up of 15 amino acids. Trimming took off 2 bases at V and 4 bases at J, with 12 bases between the two ends. This chain's CDR3 is CASSLRGSFNQPQHF. DNA of the CDR3: TGTGCCAGCAGCTTAAGAGGGAGTTTTAATCAGCCCCAGCATTTT. Combining the CDR3 with reference TRBV7-2 and TRBJ1-5 gives the whole variable domain GAGVSQSPSNKVTEKGKDVELRCDPISGHTALYWYRQSLGQGLEFLIYFQGNSAPDKSGLPSDRFSAERTGGSVSTLTIQRTQQEDSAVYLCASSLRGSFNQPQHFGDGTRLSIL.

This chain uses TRBV9 with TRBJ1-5; D may be TRBD1 (5 bases). V lost 4 bases and J 3 bases, leaving 14 bases between the germline ends. The CDR3 has 15 residues. Germline V gives CDR1 SGDLS, CDR2 YYNGEE. CDR3 loop: CASSIQGGDNQPQHF. In DNA, the CDR3 is TGTGCCAGCAGCATTCAGGGAGGGGACAATCAGCCCCAGCATTTT.

The CDR3, as DNA: TGTGCCAGCTGGGGGGATAGCAATCAGCCCCAGCATTTT. Amino acids: CASWGDSNQPQHF. V is TRBV6-6 and J is TRBJ1-5; tentatively, D is TRBD1 (5 bases). The CDR3 runs 13 residues. Germline V gene data show CDR1 as MNHNY and CDR2 as SVGAGI (reference sequence). Trimming shortened V by 8 bases and J by 0 bases, and 8 bases separated the two germline ends.

V and J are TRBV25-1 and TRBJ1-2, with TRBD1 identical over 8 bases. The CDR3 runs 16 residues. Unmatched junction bases numbered 8, after V lost 1 base and J lost 4 bases. From germline, CDR1 is MGHDK and CDR2 SYGVNS. The CDR3 bases are TGTGCCAGCAGTGAATTTCCAGGGGGCGCTGGCTATGGCTACACCTTC. It encodes CASSEFPGGAGYGYTF.

The chain employs TRBV6-5 and TRBJ2-7, with D possibly matching TRBD1 (5 bases). Germline V gene sequence: CDR1 MNHEY, CDR2 SVGAGI. The CDR3 spans 14 residues. Trimming removed 7 bases at V and 1 base at J, with 14 bases between. The DNA of the CDR3 is TGTGCCAGCAAAAAACAGGTGGATTCCTACGAGCAGTACTTC. Protein product: CASKKQVDSYEQYF.

This chain links TRBV19 with TRBJ2-7, with 7 bases fitting TRBD1. This CDR3 region has 15 residues. J lost 0 bases, V lost 1 base, and 3 bases had no gene match. CDR1 is LNHDA and CDR2 is SQIVND in the germline V gene (reference sequence). The DNA for the CDR3 is TGTGCCAGTAGTATAGGTAACAGGGGCTCCTACGAGCAGTACTTC. Residues: CASSIGNRGSYEQYF.

The rearrangement uses TRBV27 and TRBJ2-7; TRBD1 matches at 9 bases. Unmatched junction bases numbered 8, after V lost 3 bases and J lost 5 bases. This CDR3 region has 15 residues. Germline CDR1 is MNHEY and CDR2 is SMNVEV (reference sequence). Here the CDR3 DNA reads TGTGCCAGCAGTTTGAGGGACAGGGTATTTAACGAGCAGTACTTC. Translated: CASSLRDRVFNEQYF.

The chain recombines TRBV10-3 with TRBJ2-7; D may be TRBD2 (5 bases). Trimming cost V 0 bases and J 7 bases, with 13 bases left between them. Germline V CDR1 and CDR2: ENHRY, SYGVKD. This CDR3 contains 14 residues. CDR3 protein: CAISESLASWEQYF. The CDR3 DNA sequence: TGTGCCATCAGTGAGTCATTGGCTAGCTGGGAGCAGTACTTC.